This TCR beta chain was sequenced for a study of T cell responses to AZD1222 COVID-19 vaccine. Study information: Analyses pooled second doses at about 4 or about 12 weeks. Study findings and constraints: White British ancestry dominated among donors, who included more females, and clonal diversity was possibly underestimated. Among spike-specific TCRs, nearly half reportedly target unmutated variant regions. Only a handful of individuals given AZD1222 were seropositive at baseline.

In germline, CDR1 is SEHNR, CDR2 FQNEAQ (reference sequence). Deletions cut 5 bases from V and 0 bases from J, with 10 bases between. The CDR3 is made up of 14 amino acids. Comment on this clone: Its matching antigen is unknown.

Assay used: immunoSEQ multiplex PCR; TCRdb lists only in-frame clones, some missing. Among about 140,000 clones listed, roughly 91% were seen once. The sequence derives from an adult in good health. Specimen: peripheral blood, collected on day 0 of AZD1222 vaccination. The J gene is TRBJ2-5, the V gene TRBV7-9; D may be TRBD1 (5 bases). CDR3 in amino acids: CASSRDSYQETQYF. The CDR3 DNA follows: TGTGCCAGCAGCCGAGACAGTTACCAAGAGACCCAGTACTTC.